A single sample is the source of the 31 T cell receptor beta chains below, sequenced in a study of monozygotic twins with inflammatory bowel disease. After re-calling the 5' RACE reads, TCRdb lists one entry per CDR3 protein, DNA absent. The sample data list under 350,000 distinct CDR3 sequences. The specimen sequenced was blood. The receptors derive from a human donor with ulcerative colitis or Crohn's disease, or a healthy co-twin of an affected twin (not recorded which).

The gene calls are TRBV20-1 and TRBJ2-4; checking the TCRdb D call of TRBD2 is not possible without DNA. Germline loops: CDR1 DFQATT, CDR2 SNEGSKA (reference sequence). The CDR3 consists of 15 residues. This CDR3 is CSAPGLHILKNIQYF.

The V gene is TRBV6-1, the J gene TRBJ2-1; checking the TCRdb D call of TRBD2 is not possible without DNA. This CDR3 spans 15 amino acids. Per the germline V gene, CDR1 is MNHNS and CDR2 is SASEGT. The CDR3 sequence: CASTVGLAVSNEQFF.

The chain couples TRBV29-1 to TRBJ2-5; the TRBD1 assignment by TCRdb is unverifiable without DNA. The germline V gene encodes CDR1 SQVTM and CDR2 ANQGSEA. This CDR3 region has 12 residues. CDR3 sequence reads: CSVDSGGETQYF. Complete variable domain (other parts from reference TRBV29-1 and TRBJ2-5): SAVISQKPSRDICQRGTSLTIQCQVDSQVTMMFWYRQQPGQSLTLIATANQGSEATYESGFVIDKFPISRPNLTFSTLTVSNMSPEDSSIYLCSVDSGGETQYFGPGTRLLVL.

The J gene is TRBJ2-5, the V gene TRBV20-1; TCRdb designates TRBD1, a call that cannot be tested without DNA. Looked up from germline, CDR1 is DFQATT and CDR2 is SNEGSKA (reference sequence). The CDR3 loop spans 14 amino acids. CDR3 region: CSAREDRFQETQYF.

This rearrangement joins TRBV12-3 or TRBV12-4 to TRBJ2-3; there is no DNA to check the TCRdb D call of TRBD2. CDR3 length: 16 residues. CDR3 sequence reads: CASRTRTSGRTDTQYF.

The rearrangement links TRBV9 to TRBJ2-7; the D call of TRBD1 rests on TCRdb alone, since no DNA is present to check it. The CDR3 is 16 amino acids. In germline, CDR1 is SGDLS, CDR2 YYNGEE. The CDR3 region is CASSVDEAPQEGEQYF.

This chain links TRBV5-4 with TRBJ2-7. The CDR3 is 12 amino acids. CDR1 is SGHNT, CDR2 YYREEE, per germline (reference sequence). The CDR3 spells CASSPNSDEQYF. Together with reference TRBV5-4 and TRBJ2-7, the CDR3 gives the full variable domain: ETGVTQSPTHLIKTRGQQVTLRCSSQSGHNTVSWYQQALGQGPQFIFQYYREEENGRGNFPPRFSGLQFPNYSSELNVNALELDDSALYLCASSPNSDEQYFGPGTRLTVT.

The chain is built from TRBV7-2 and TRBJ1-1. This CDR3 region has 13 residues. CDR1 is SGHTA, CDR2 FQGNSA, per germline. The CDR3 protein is CASSSQRNTEAFF.

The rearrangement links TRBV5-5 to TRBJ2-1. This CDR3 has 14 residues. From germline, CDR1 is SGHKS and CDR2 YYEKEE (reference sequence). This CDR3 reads CASSLGNPRDEQFF. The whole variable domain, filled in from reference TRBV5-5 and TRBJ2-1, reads DAGVTQSPTHLIKTRGQQVTLRCSPISGHKSVSWYQQVLGQGPQFIFQYYEKEERGRGNFPDRFSARQFPNYSSELNVNALLLGDSALYLCASSLGNPRDEQFFGPGTRLTVL.

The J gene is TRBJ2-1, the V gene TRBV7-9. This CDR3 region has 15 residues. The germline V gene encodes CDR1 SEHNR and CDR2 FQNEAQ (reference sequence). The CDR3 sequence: CASSSLGTRNNEQFF. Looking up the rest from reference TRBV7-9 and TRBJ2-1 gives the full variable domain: DTGVSQNPRHKITKRGQNVTFRCDPISEHNRLYWYRQTLGQGPEFLTYFQNEAQLEKSRLLSDRFSAERPKGSFSTLEIQRTEQGDSAMYLCASSSLGTRNNEQFFGPGTRLTVL.

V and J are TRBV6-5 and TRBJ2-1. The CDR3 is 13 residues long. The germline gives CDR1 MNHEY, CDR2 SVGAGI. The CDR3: CASSYKRYNEQFF.

CDR3 region: CSASPQGAGNEKLFF. V is TRBV20-1 and J is TRBJ1-4; TCRdb selects TRBD1, and the lack of DNA leaves this call unchecked. The CDR3 is 15 residues long. CDR1 is DFQATT, CDR2 SNEGSKA, per germline (reference sequence).

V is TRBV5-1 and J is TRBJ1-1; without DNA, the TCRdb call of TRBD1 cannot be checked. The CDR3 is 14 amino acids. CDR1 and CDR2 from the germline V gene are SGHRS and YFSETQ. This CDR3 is CASLAGTGNTEAFF.

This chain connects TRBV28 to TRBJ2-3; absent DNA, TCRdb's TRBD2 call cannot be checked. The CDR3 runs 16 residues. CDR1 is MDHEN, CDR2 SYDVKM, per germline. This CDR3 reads CASTGMGLARTDTQYF.

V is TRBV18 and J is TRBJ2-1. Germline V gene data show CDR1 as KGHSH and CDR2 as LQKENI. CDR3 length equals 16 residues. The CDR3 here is CASSPPRGSSYNEQFF.

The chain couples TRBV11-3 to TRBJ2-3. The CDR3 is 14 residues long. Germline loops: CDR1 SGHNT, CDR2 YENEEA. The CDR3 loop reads CASSLDHWADTQYF.

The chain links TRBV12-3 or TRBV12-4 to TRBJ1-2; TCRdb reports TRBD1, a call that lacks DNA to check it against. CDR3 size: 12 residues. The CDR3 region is CASSQDRFGYTF.

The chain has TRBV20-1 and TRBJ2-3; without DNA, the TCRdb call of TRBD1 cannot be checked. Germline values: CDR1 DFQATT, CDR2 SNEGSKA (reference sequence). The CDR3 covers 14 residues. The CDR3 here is CSAPVSGGTDTQYF.

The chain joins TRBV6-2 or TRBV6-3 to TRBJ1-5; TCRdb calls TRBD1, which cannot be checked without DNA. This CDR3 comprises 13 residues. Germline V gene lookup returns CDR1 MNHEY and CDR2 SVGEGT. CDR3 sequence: CASPGDGDQPQHF.

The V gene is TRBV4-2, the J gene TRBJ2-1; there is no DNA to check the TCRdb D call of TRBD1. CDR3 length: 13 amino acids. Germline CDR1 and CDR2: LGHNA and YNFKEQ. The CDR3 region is CASSPRPGNEQFF.

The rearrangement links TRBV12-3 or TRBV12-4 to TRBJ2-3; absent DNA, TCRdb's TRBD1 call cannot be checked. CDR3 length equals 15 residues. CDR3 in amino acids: CASSSGREKWVTQYF.

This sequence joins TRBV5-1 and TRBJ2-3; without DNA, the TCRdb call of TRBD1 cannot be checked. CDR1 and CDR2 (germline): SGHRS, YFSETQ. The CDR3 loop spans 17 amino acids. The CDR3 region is CASSDPWRTLSTDTQYF. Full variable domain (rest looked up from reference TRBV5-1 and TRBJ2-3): KAGVTQTPRYLIKTRGQQVTLSCSPISGHRSVSWYQQTPGQGLQFLFEYFSETQRNKGNFPGRFSGRQFSNSRSEMNVSTLELGDSALYLCASSDPWRTLSTDTQYFGPGTRLTVL.

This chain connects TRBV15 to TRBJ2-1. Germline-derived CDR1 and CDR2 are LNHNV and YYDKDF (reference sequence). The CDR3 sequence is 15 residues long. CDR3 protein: CATSSTPDFNNEQFF. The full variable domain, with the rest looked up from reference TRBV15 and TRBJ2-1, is DAMVIQNPRYQVTQFGKPVTLSCSQTLNHNVMYWYQQKSSQAPKLLFHYYDKDFNNEADTPDNFQSRRPNTSFCFLDIRSPGLGDTAMYLCATSSTPDFNNEQFFGPGTRLTVL.

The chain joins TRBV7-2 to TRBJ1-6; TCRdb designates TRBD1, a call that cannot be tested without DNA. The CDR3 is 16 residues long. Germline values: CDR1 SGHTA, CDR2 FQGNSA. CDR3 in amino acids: CASSHRGTVRRSPLHF.

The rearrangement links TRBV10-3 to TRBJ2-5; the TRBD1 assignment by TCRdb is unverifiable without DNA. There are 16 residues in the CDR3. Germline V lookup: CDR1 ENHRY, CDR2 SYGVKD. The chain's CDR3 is CAISEGTGPGRETQYF.

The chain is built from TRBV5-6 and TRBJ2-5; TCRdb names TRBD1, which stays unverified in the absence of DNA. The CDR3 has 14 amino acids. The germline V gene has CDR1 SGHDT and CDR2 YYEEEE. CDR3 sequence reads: CASSFGTTQETQYF. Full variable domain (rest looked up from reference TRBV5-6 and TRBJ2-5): DAGVTQSPTHLIKTRGQQVTLRCSPKSGHDTVSWYQQALGQGPQFIFQYYEEEERQRGNFPDRFSGHQFPNYSSELNVNALLLGDSALYLCASSFGTTQETQYFGPGTRLLVL.

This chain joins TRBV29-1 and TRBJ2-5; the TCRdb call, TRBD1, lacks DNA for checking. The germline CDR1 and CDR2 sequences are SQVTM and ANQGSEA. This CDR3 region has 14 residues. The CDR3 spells CSVESQNGAETQYF. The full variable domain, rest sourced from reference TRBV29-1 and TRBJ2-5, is SAVISQKPSRDICQRGTSLTIQCQVDSQVTMMFWYRQQPGQSLTLIATANQGSEATYESGFVIDKFPISRPNLTFSTLTVSNMSPEDSSIYLCSVESQNGAETQYFGPGTRLLVL.

This CDR3 reads CASSGSGRVHNEQFF. V gene TRBV25-1 combines with J gene TRBJ2-1; TCRdb lists TRBD2, though no DNA is available to test this call. Germline V gene lookup returns CDR1 MGHDK and CDR2 SYGVNS. The CDR3 contains 15 residues. Based on the CDR3 plus reference TRBV25-1 and TRBJ2-1, the full variable domain is EADIYQTPRYLVIGTGKKITLECSQTMGHDKMYWYQQDPGMELHLIHYSYGVNSTEKGDLSSESTVSRIRTEHFPLTLESARPSHTSQYLCASSGSGRVHNEQFFGPGTRLTVL.

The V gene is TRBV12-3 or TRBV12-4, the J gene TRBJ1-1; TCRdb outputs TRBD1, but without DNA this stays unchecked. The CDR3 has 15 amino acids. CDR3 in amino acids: CASSFLQEMNTEAFF.

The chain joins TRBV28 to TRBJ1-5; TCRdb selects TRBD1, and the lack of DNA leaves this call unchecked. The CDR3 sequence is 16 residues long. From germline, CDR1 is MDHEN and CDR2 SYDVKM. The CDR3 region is CASTLRGSGDNQPQHF.

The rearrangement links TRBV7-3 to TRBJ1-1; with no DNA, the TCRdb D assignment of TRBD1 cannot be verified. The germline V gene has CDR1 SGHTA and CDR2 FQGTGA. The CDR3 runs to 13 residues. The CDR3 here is CASGQGSGTEAFF.